The 17 T cell receptor beta chains presented below share a single source sample, sequenced in a study of tumor and adjacent non-tumor tissue in lung cancer. RNA was extracted from bulk tissue without any cell sorting. Three rounds of nested PCR, following a modified ARM-PCR protocol, produced the TCRbeta library. Each CDR3 protein is one row after TCRdb ran MiXCR on the multiplex PCR reads. The sample includes about 90,000 distinct CDR3 sequences, more than 60% of them seen just once. Sequences were obtained from lung tumor tissue. Receptors originate from a man aged 65-85 years with non-small cell lung cancer.

This clonotype was observed at least ten times. The gene calls are TRBV6-1 and TRBJ2-2, with D unresolved. The CDR3 loop spans 13 amino acids. V gave up 9 bases and J gave up 8 bases, with 16 bases separating them. Germline V gene sequence: CDR1 MNHNS, CDR2 SASEGT. The CDR3: CASGVTPRGELFF. The CDR3 nucleotides read TGTGCCAGTGGGGTTACCCCTAGGGGGGAGCTGTTTTTT.

About this clonotype: An end of the junction does not agree with germline; a read error may underlie this. The rearrangement joins TRBV11-3 to TRBJ2-3; D tentatively fits TRBD1 or TRBD2 (6 bases each). CDR3 length: 15 amino acids. Looked up from germline, CDR1 is SGHNT and CDR2 is YENEEA. The CDR3 bases are TGTGCCAGCAGCTTTGGGGCAGGGAGGACAGATACGCAGAATTTT. It translates to CASSFGAGRTDTQNF.

Turning to this clonotype: One end of the junction does not line up with germline, which may come from a read error. The J gene is TRBJ2-5, the V gene TRBV6-6, with D unresolved. Looked up from germline, CDR1 is MNHNY and CDR2 is SVGAGI (reference sequence). CDR3 length equals 12 residues. The CDR3 DNA is TGTGCCAGCGGTTACCCTCAAGAGATCCAGTACTTC. Protein sequence: CASGYPQEIQYF.

In this sample, this clonotype turned up a few times. The chain carries TRBV11-1 and TRBJ1-2, with D tentatively TRBD1 (6 bases). V shed 7 bases and J shed 5 bases, with 14 bases lying between them. The germline CDR1 and CDR2 sequences are SGHAT and FQDESV (reference sequence). This CDR3 comprises 13 residues. The CDR3 nucleotides are TGTGCCAGCACCTCAGACAGGTCTTATGGCTACACCTTC. Amino acids: CASTSDRSYGYTF.

The chain couples TRBV6-5 to TRBJ1-1; 7 bases line up with TRBD1. In germline, CDR1 is MNHEY, CDR2 SVGAGI. V was clipped by 2 bases and J by 3 bases; unmatched bases: 12. This CDR3 has 17 residues. The CDR3 spells CASSYPPTGVRDTEAFF. The DNA of the CDR3 is TGTGCCAGCAGTTACCCTCCCACAGGGGTCAGGGACACTGAAGCTTTCTTT.

This clonotype was detected only a few times. V gene TRBV11-1 combines with J gene TRBJ2-1; the match to TRBD2 covers 12 bases. Looked up from germline, CDR1 is SGHAT and CDR2 is FQDESV (reference sequence). Trimming removed 5 bases from V and 7 bases from J; junction bases left unmatched: 12. The CDR3 runs 17 residues. DNA for the CDR3: TGTGCCAGCAGCCGAGGGGCTAGCGGGGGGGTATATAATGAGCAGTTCTTC. It translates to CASSRGASGGVYNEQFF. The entire variable domain, with the rest obtained from reference TRBV11-1 and TRBJ2-1, is as follows: EAEVAQSPRYKITEKSQAVAFWCDPISGHATLYWYRQILGQGPELLVQFQDESVVDDSQLPKDRFSAERLKGVDSTLKIQPAELGDSAMYLCASSRGASGGVYNEQFFGPGTRLTVL.

This clonotype has ten or more counts. The J gene is TRBJ2-2, the V gene TRBV5-4; D is possibly TRBD1 (5 bases). CDR1 SGHNT and CDR2 YYREEE come from the germline V gene (reference sequence). This CDR3 comprises 15 residues. The V and J ends lost 2 bases and 7 bases respectively, with 15 bases between them. CDR3 DNA: TGTGCCAGCAGCTTAGTGGGGCCTCAAAGCGGGGAGCTGTTTTTT. This translates into CASSLVGPQSGELFF.

On this clonotype itself: This likely comes from a read error, as the CDR3 has no conserved phenylalanine or tryptophan at its end. It is unclear where the CDR3 begins or ends on the DNA, so no DNA is shown, and the CDR3 is as TCRdb lists it. The CDR3 spells CVSSHEEEESQIRSIL. The chain uses TRBV11-2 and TRBJ2-3; the table's TRBD2 call for D was not verified on the DNA. Germline-derived CDR1 and CDR2 are SGHAT and FQNNGV. The CDR3 totals 16 residues, both ends included.

A remark on this clonotype: At one end, the junction sequence differs from germline, possibly due to a read error. V usage is TRBV29-1 and J usage is TRBJ2-7; TRBD1 matches 7 bases. The CDR3 has 14 amino acids. CDR1 is SQVTM, CDR2 ANQGSEA, per germline. CDR3 coding DNA: TGCAGTGTTCGTTCTCAGGGGGTTTCCTACGAGCAATACTTC. Its translation is CSVRSQGVSYEQYF.

There are a few counts of this clonotype. A read error may account for a junction end that differs from germline. The CDR3 protein is CASSLGGNTRELFF. CDR3 DNA sequence: TGTGCCAGCAGTTTAGGCGGGAACACTAGGGAGCTGTTTTTT. This rearrangement joins TRBV11-2 to TRBJ2-2; tentative D call: TRBD2 (6 bases). Germline V gives CDR1 SGHAT, CDR2 FQNNGV. The CDR3 is made up of 14 amino acids.

A word on this clonotype: At one of its ends the junction is not consistent with the germline gene, which may arise from a read error. The rearrangement joins TRBV11-2 to TRBJ1-1; unclear D gene. This CDR3 comprises 15 residues. The V gene's germline CDR1 is SGHAT and CDR2 FQNNGV. CDR3 region: CANSSSIGGRTESFF. CDR3 nucleotides: TGTGCCAACAGCTCCTCGATAGGAGGGAGGACTGAATCTTTCTTT.

This clonotype was observed a few times. A much larger clone differs by one base, so this may be a read error. The chain joins TRBV29-1 to TRBJ2-7, with a possible D match to TRBD1 (6 bases). Trimming removed 5 bases from V and 3 bases from J, with 23 bases in between. This CDR3 region has 16 residues. Per the germline V gene, CDR1 is SQVTM and CDR2 is ANQGSEA. CDR3 in amino acids: CSVFARVGSRGYEQYF. CDR3 sequence (DNA): TGCAGCGTTTTTGCGCGCGTAGGGTCCAGGGGCTACGAGCAGTACTTC.

The chain couples TRBV11-2 to TRBJ2-5; 7 positions match TRBD1. Germline V gives CDR1 SGHAT, CDR2 FQNNGV. The CDR3 is 15 amino acids. Losses at the gene ends were 8 bases for V and 5 bases for J; bases not matched to a gene: 14. The CDR3 region is CASGWTRTGRETQYF. CDR3 nucleotide sequence: TGTGCCAGCGGCTGGACCAGGACAGGCCGTGAGACCCAGTACTTC.

As to this clonotype: Compared with germline, one end of the junction differs, possibly owing to a read error. The chain has TRBV5-1 and TRBJ1-3; D is undetermined. This CDR3 is 19 amino acids long. Germline V gene data show CDR1 as SGHRS and CDR2 as YFSETQ. CDR3 residues: CASSLQPQDSPTSVNTIYF. CDR3 nucleotide sequence: TGCGCCAGCAGCTTGCAGCCTCAGGATAGTCCCACCTCTGTAAACACCATATATTTT.

To note about this clonotype: The junction departs from germline at one end; a sequencing error may be responsible. The genes are TRBV11-2 and TRBJ2-7; the D gene is possibly TRBD1 (5 bases). Germline assignment: CDR1 SGHAT and CDR2 FQNNGV. The CDR3 has 15 amino acids. This chain's CDR3 is CASSSRVPGPYEEYF. CDR3 nucleotides: TGTGCCAGCAGCTCCAGGGTTCCAGGGCCCTACGAGGAGTACTTC.

As concerns this clonotype: The junction departs from germline at one end; a sequencing error may be responsible. The chain joins TRBV20-1 to TRBJ2-7; D perhaps matches TRBD1 (5 bases). The length of the CDR3 is 14 residues. Germline V gene data show CDR1 as DFQATT and CDR2 as SNEGSKA (reference sequence). This CDR3 reads CNAPSQGYSYEQYF. The CDR3 DNA reads as TGCAATGCCCCGTCGCAGGGATATTCCTACGAACAGTACTTC.

A note on this clonotype: A much larger clone is a single base away; this may be a read error. V is TRBV7-9 and J is TRBJ2-2; D perhaps matches TRBD1 (6 bases). The CDR3 consists of 16 residues. Germline V gene sequence: CDR1 SEHNR, CDR2 FQNEAQ (reference sequence). V was shortened by 5 bases and J by 4 bases, with 17 bases between the two germline ends. CDR3 sequence: CASSPTIGGGTGELFF. As DNA, the CDR3 is TGTGCCAGCAGCCCCACTATAGGGGGTGGCACCGGGGAGCTGTTTTTT.